Listed below are T cell receptor beta chains from one sample, sequenced in a study of control samples from healthy donors and cancer patients. TCRdb's copy holds only in-frame clones and misses some; the assay was immunoSEQ multiplex PCR. The sample gives under 90,000 clones, 85% to 95% of which show up once; approximately 6% is in the top ten. The sample taken for sequencing was blood. These receptors were taken from a woman in her sixties in good health. Each CDR3 is given with its conserved first and last residue. D genes are given only for firm matches. Size values are once, few and many counts, or a class for expanded clones, and some rows have none.

D gene	V gene	J gene	clone size	CDR3 DNA	CDR3 protein
.	TRBV4-1	TRBJ2-7	.	TGCGCCAGCAGCCAAGATTCCGGGACTCTTTACGAGCAGTACTTC	CASSQDSGTLYEQYF
.	TRBV6-6	TRBJ1-2	.	TGTGCCAGCAGTCCACAGGGTCTTGGCAAGCGCAACTATGGCTACACCTTC	CASSPQGLGKRNYGYTF
.	TRBV19	TRBJ1-1	.	TGTGCCAGTAGTATGAAGGCAACAGCATTTGAAGCTTTCTTT	CASSMKATAFEAFF
TRBD1	TRBV27	TRBJ1-6	.	TGTGCCAGCAGTTTAGGGCAGGGGGTAACATATTCACCCCTCCACTTT	CASSLGQGVTYSPLHF
.	TRBV6-6	TRBJ1-4	.	TGTGCCAGCAGTTATTCACCCAGGACTAATGAAAAACTGTTTTTT	CASSYSPRTNEKLFF
TRBD2	TRBV19	TRBJ2-1	.	TGTGCCAGTAGTCAGGGCGGGAGATCGGACAATGAGCAGTTCTTC	CASSQGGRSDNEQFF
.	TRBV27	TRBJ1-1	.	TGTGCCAGCAGTCACCTTGGACAGTTGAACACTGAAGCTTTCTTT	CASSHLGQLNTEAFF
TRBD1	TRBV5-5	TRBJ2-5	.	TGTGCCAGCAGCCCGCCCCGGACAGGCCGTCAAGAGACCCAGTACTTC	CASSPPRTGRQETQYF
.	TRBV20-1	TRBJ2-5	.	TGCAGTGCCAAGCCCCGGGGGTCCCAGTACTTC	CSAKPRGSQYF
.	TRBV19	TRBJ2-5	once	TGTGCCAGTAAGCCCCTGGACACACAAGAGACCCAGTACTTC	CASKPLDTQETQYF
.	TRBV2	TRBJ1-5	.	TGTGCCAGCACCATTTCCCAAGGGGATTCGGGGACGCCAGGCCAGCCCCAGCATTTT	CASTISQGDSGTPGQPQHF
TRBD2	TRBV28	TRBJ2-1	once	TGTGCCAGCAGTTCGTGGACTAGCGGGAGAAGTTCCTACAATGAGCAGTTCTTC	CASSSWTSGRSSYNEQFF
.	TRBV25-1	TRBJ1-6	.	TGTGCCAGCAGTGAAAGCTACAGGGTATGGTCACCCCTCCACTTT	CASSESYRVWSPLHF
TRBD2	TRBV4-1	TRBJ2-7	once	TGCGCCAGCACGCCTTTACTAGCGGGAGGCCGTCGTGAGCAGTACTTC	CASTPLLAGGRREQYF
TRBD1	TRBV24-1	TRBJ1-4	.	TGTGCCACCAGTGAGGGTCGACAGGGTCGTGAAAAACTGTTTTTT	CATSEGRQGREKLFF
.	TRBV19	TRBJ1-2	.	TGTGCCAGTACCTCAATTCGAATCTACAGGGATGGCTACACCTTC	CASTSIRIYRDGYTF
TRBD2	TRBV6-5	TRBJ2-1	.	TGTGCCAGCAGTTACTCTCTAGCGGGAAGGCATGAGCAGTTCTTC	CASSYSLAGRHEQFF
.	TRBV27	TRBJ2-2	.	TGTGCCACTTCTCCTACAGGGTACACCGGGGAGCTGTTTTTT	CATSPTGYTGELFF
.	TRBV28	TRBJ2-1	.	TGTGCCAGCAAGGGGGCTAGCGGAAAGGACGGGCGCTTTTACAATGAGCAGTTCTTC	CASKGASGKDGRFYNEQFF
TRBD1	TRBV7-9	TRBJ1-3	.	TGTGCCAGCAGCCCGGGGACAGGGTCAAACACCATATATTTT	CASSPGTGSNTIYF
.	TRBV24-1	TRBJ2-1	.	TGTGCCACCAGTGATTATTCCAATGAGCAGTTCTTC	CATSDYSNEQFF